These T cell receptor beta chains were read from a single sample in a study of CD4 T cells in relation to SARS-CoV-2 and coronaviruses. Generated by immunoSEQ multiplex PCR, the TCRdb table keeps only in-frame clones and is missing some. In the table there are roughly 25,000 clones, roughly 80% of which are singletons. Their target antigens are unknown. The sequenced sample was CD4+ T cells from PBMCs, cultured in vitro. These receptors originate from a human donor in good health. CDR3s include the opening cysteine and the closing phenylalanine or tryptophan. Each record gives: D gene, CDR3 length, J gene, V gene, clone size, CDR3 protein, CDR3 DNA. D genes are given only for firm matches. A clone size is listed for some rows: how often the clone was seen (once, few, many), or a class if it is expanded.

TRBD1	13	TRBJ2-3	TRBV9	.	CASSPTGVALQYF	TGTGCCAGCAGCCCGACAGGGGTAGCGTTGCAGTATTTT
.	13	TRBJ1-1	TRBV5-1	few	CASSLPSATEAFF	TGCGCCAGCAGCCTCCCGAGCGCCACTGAAGCTTTCTTT
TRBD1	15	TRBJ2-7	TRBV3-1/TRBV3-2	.	CASSLLTGSGGEQYF	TGTGCCAGCAGCCTCCTGACAGGGTCAGGGGGCGAGCAGTACTTC
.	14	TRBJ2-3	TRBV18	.	CASSPQGGTDTQYF	TGTGCCAGCTCACCTCAGGGGGGGACAGATACGCAGTATTTT
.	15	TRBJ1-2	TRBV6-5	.	CASSTSGEANYGYTF	TGTGCCAGCAGCACTTCGGGGGAAGCTAACTATGGCTACACCTTC
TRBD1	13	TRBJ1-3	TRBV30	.	CAWDRGGGNTIYF	TGTGCCTGGGACAGGGGCGGAGGAAACACCATATATTTT
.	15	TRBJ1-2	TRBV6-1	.	CASSEVVGALYGYTF	TGTGCCAGCAGTGAAGTGGTAGGGGCCCTCTATGGCTACACCTTC
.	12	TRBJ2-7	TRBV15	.	CATSGDKVQQYF	TGTGCCACCAGCGGAGACAAAGTACAGCAGTACTTC
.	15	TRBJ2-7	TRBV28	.	CASSGTGTATYEQYF	TGTGCCAGCAGCGGAACCGGGACGGCTACCTACGAGCAGTACTTC
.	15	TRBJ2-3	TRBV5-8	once	CASSYQIVSPDTQYF	TGTGCCAGCAGCTACCAAATAGTTTCCCCAGATACGCAGTATTTT
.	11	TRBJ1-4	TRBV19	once	CASSITEKLFF	TGTGCCAGTAGTATAACAGAAAAACTGTTTTTT
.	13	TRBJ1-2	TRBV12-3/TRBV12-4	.	CASSLDSSLGYTF	TGTGCCAGCAGTTTAGACAGCTCCTTAGGCTACACCTTC
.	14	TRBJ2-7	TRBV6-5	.	CASRPGQAIYEQYF	TGTGCCAGCAGGCCGGGACAAGCAATCTACGAGCAGTACTTC
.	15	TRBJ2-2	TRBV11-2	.	CASSLEGLYTGELFF	TGTGCCAGCAGCTTAGAGGGTCTGTACACCGGGGAGCTGTTTTTT
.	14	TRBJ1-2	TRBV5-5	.	CASSFFPTNYGYTF	TGTGCCAGCAGCTTCTTTCCTACTAACTATGGCTACACCTTC
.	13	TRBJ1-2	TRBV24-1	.	CATSDRGLYGYTF	TGTGCCACCAGTGATCGCGGACTCTATGGCTACACCTTC
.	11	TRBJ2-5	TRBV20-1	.	CSASNQETQYF	TGCAGTGCTAGTAACCAAGAGACCCAGTACTTC
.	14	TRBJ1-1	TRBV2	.	CASSPDRPNTEAFF	TGTGCCAGCAGTCCCGACAGGCCGAACACTGAAGCTTTCTTT
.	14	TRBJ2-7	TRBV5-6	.	CASARRDGTYEQYF	TGTGCCAGCGCCCGGCGGGACGGAACCTACGAGCAGTACTTC
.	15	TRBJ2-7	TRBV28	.	CASSLFTGGRYEQYF	TGTGCCAGCAGTTTGTTTACGGGGGGCCGCTACGAGCAGTACTTC
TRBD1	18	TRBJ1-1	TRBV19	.	CASTNPRTGGGLNTEAFF	TGTGCCAGTACCAATCCACGGACAGGGGGCGGCTTGAACACTGAAGCTTTCTTT
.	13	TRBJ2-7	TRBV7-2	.	CASSPNSYYEQYF	TGTGCCAGCAGCCCTAATAGTTACTACGAGCAGTACTTC
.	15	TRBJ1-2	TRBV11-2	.	CASSLSETQNYGYTF	TGTGCCAGCAGCTTATCAGAGACACAGAACTATGGCTACACCTTC
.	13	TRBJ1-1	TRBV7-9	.	CASSFESGSEAFF	TGTGCCAGCAGCTTCGAATCTGGTAGTGAAGCTTTCTTT
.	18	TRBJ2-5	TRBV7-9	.	CASSLDKGGAPSQETQYF	TGTGCCAGCAGCTTAGACAAAGGAGGGGCGCCCTCGCAAGAGACCCAGTACTTC
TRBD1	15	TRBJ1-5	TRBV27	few	CASRGQGPFNQPQHF	TGTGCCAGCAGGGGACAGGGTCCATTCAATCAGCCCCAGCATTTT
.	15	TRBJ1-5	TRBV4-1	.	CASSPWATSNQPQHF	TGCGCCAGCAGCCCCTGGGCCACTAGCAATCAGCCCCAGCATTTT
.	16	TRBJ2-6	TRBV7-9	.	CASSFKLNSGANVLTF	TGTGCCAGCAGCTTTAAGCTTAACTCTGGGGCCAACGTCCTGACTTTC
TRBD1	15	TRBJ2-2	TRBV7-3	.	CASSFSTGAGGELFF	TGTGCCAGCAGCTTTTCGACAGGGGCGGGCGGGGAGCTGTTTTTT
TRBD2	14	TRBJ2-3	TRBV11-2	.	CASSFGLAGDPQYF	TGTGCCAGCAGCTTTGGTCTAGCGGGGGACCCGCAGTATTTT
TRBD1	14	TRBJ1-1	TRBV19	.	CATRRTGLNTEAFF	TGTGCCACCCGACGGACAGGGTTGAACACTGAAGCTTTCTTT
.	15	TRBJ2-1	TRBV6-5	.	CASSYSYGIYNEQFF	TGTGCCAGCAGTTACTCGTACGGTATCTACAATGAGCAGTTCTTC
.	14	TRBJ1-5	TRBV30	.	CAWRNGEINQPQHF	TGTGCCTGGAGAAATGGCGAAATCAATCAGCCCCAGCATTTT
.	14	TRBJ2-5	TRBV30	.	CAWSSATRRETQYF	TGTGCCTGGAGTTCGGCGACTAGGAGGGAGACCCAGTACTTC
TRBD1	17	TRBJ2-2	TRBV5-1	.	CASSPRTGTVNTGELFF	TGCGCCAGCAGCCCCCGAACCGGGACAGTGAACACCGGGGAGCTGTTTTTT
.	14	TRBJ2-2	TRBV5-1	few	CASSGQGVAGELFF	TGCGCCAGCAGTGGCCAGGGAGTGGCCGGGGAGCTGTTTTTT
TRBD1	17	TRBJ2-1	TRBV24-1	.	CATSDPNRGPAGNEQFF	TGTGCCACCAGTGATCCAAACAGGGGGCCCGCCGGGAATGAGCAGTTCTTC
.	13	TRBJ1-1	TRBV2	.	CASSEAWTEEAFF	TGTGCCAGCAGTGAAGCATGGACGGAAGAAGCTTTCTTT
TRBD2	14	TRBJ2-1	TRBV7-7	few	CASSSLGTSNEQFF	TGTGCCAGCAGCTCCCTTGGGACTAGCAACGAGCAGTTCTTC
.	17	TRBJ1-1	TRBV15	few	CATSRGSVGGGSTEAFF	TGTGCCACCAGCAGAGGATCGGTTGGCGGCGGCAGCACTGAAGCTTTCTTT
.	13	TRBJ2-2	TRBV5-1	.	CASNRETTGELFF	TGCGCCAGCAACCGCGAGACCACCGGGGAGCTGTTTTTT
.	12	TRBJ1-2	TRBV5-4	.	CASRTPNYGYTF	TGTGCCAGCAGGACTCCTAACTATGGCTACACCTTC
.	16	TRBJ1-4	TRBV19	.	CASSIGRASTNEKLFF	TGTGCCAGTAGTATTGGCAGGGCCTCAACTAATGAAAAACTGTTTTTT
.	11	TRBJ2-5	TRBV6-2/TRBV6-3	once	CASSSGETQYF	TGTGCCAGCAGTAGTGGGGAGACCCAGTACTTC
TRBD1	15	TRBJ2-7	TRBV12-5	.	CASGMGQGASHEQYF	TGTGCTAGTGGCATGGGGCAGGGGGCTTCCCACGAGCAGTACTTC
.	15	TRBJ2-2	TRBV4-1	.	CASSLSFQAPGELFF	TGCGCCAGCAGCCTAAGCTTTCAGGCTCCCGGGGAGCTGTTTTTT
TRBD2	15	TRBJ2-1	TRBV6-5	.	CASSLAGGGYNEQFF	TGTGCCAGCAGCTTAGCGGGAGGGGGCTACAATGAGCAGTTCTTC